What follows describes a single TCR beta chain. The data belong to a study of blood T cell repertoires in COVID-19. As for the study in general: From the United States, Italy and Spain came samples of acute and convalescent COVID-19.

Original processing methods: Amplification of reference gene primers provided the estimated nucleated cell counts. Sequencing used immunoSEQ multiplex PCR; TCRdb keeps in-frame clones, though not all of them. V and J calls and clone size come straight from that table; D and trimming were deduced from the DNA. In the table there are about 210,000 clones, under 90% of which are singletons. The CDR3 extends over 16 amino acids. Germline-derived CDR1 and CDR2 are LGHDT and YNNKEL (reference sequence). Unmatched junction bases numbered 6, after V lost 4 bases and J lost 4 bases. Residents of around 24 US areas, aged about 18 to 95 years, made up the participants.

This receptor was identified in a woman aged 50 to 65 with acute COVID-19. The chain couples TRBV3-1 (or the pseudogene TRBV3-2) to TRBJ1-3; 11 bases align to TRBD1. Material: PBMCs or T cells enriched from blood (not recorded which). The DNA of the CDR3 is TGTGCCAGCAGCCCCGGACAGGGGGCAAGAGGAAACACCATATATTTT. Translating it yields CASSPGQGARGNTIYF.